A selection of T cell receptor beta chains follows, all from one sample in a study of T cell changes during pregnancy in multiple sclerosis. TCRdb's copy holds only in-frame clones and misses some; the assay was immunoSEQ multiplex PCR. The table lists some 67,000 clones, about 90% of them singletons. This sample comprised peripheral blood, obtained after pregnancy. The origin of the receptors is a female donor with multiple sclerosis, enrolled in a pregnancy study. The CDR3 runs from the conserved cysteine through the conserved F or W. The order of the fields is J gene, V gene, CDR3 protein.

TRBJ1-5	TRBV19	CASTGTLEQPQHF
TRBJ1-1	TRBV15	CATSRDYAREGTEAFF
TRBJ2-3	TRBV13	CASSTRTGNTDTQYF
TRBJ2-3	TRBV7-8	CASSFDRDYTDTQYF
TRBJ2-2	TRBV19	CASSIGGGASTGELFF
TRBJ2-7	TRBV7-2	CASSEPQGWEQYF
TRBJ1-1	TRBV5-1	CASSFQGMSTEAFF
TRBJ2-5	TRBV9	CASSDLAGEETQYF
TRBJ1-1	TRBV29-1	CRGQQNGNTEAFF
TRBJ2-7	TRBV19	CASSKDRANYEQYF
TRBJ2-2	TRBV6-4	CASSDSPEAGELFF
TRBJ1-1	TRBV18	CASSPPAPQIMNTEAFF